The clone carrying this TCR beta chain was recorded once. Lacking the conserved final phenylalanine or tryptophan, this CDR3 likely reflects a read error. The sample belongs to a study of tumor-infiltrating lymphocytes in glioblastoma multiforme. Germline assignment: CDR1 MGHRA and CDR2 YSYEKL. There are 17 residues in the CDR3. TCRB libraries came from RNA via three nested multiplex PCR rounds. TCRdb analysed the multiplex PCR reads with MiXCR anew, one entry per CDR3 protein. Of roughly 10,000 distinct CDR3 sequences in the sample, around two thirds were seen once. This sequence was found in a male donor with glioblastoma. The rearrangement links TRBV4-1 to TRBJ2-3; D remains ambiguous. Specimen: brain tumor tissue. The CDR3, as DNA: TGCGTCAGCAGCCAAGTTCTTACCCGCTCTGGCACAGATACGCAGTATTTG. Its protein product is CVSSQVLTRSGTDTQYL.